This entry concerns a single T cell receptor beta chain. Its cognate antigen is unknown. These data are taken from a study of OX40 agonist ivuxolimab in advanced cancers. Overall study findings and caveats: Some of the lowest clonal expansion was seen in partial responders at 0.1-3.0 mg/kg.

At cycle 4 day 1, cycle 7 day 1, and baseline, blood was sampled. Germline assignment: CDR1 LGHNA and CDR2 YNFKEQ. The CDR3 runs 16 residues. The trim removed 2 bases at V and 0 bases at J, leaving 4 bases unmatched. Sequencing used immunoSEQ multiplex PCR; TCRdb keeps in-frame clones, though not all of them. In the table there are about 77,000 clones, around 82% of which are singletons. This chain joins TRBV4-2 and TRBJ2-7, with 10 bases identical to TRBD2. The material sequenced was CD4+ or CD8+ T cells sorted from blood, taken in a trial of the OX40 agonist ivuxolimab. This receptor was identified in an adult with an advanced solid tumor such as melanoma, head and neck, liver or kidney cancer. The CDR3 nucleotides are TGTGCCAGCAGCCAACCCGGGACTAGCGCCTCCTACGAGCAGTACTTC. It is translated as CASSQPGTSASYEQYF.